This T cell receptor (beta chain) was recorded in a study of CD8 T cells in ankylosing spondylitis. Study results and caveats: Seemingly characteristic of ankylosing spondylitis blood was a TCR beta motif consisting of 7 or 8 highly homologous variants.

A word on this clonotype: The antigen remains undetermined.

TCRdb re-called the 5' RACE reads with MiXCR, one entry per CDR3 protein. The sample includes tens of thousands of distinct CDR3 sequences, around 30% of them seen just once. Germline assignment: CDR1 SGHKS and CDR2 YYEKEE (reference sequence). CDR3 size: 15 residues. V lost 2 bases and J lost 2; bases outside the gene matches: 6. Material: blood, either unsorted or a sorted T cell fraction (not recorded which). This sequence was found in a male donor with ankylosing spondylitis or in good health (not recorded which). The chain recombines TRBV5-5 with TRBJ1-1; 7 nucleotides align to TRBD1. The CDR3 loop is CASSFTDRVNTEAFF. The CDR3 DNA reads as TGTGCCAGCAGCTTTACCGACAGGGTCAACACTGAAGCTTTCTTT.